This T cell receptor (beta chain) was identified during a study of T-cell reconstitution after alpha-beta-depleted transplantation in children. The study, taken as a whole, reports: Surviving recipient T cells and intrathymic progenitors accounted for some patients' high TCRbeta diversity at day 60. By one year post-transplant, T-cell counts and diversity largely arose from T cells that were newly produced. Alpha-beta T cells present about two months after transplant were reported to originate from several hundred expanded graft clones.

After removal of 3 bases from V and 6 bases from J, the junction contained 6 bases not matched to a gene. Looked up from germline, CDR1 is LNHNV and CDR2 is YYDKDF (reference sequence). The CDR3 contains 17 residues. In this sample, this clonotype turned up many times. Its antigen remains unknown. The TCRbeta library incorporated unique molecular identifiers. One entry per CDR3 protein results from TCRdb running MiXCR on the PCR reads. The sample includes about 260,000 distinct CDR3 sequences, approximately 8.9% of them seen just once. This chain joins TRBV15 and TRBJ2-2; the match to TRBD2 covers 14 bases. The sequence was collected from a male patient younger than 18 who had a stem cell transplant for acute lymphoblastic leukemia, so the T cells may come from the graft donor. The material was PBMCs, mostly from graft donor cells, obtained 180 days after TCRalphabeta/CD19-depleted stem cell transplant. The CDR3 loop reads CATSRTSGGARPGELFF. The CDR3 DNA follows: TGTGCCACCAGCAGGACTAGCGGGGGGGCTCGTCCCGGGGAGCTGTTTTTT.